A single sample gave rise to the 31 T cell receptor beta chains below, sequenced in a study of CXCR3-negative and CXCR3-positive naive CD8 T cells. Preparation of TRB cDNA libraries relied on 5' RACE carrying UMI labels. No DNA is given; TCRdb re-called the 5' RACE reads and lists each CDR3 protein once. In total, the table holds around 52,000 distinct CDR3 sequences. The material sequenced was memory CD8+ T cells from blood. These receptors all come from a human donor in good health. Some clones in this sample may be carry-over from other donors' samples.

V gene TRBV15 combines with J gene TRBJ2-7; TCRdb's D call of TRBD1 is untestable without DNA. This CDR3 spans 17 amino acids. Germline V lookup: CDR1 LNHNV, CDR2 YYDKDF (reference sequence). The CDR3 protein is CATSREGVGGHRDEQYF.

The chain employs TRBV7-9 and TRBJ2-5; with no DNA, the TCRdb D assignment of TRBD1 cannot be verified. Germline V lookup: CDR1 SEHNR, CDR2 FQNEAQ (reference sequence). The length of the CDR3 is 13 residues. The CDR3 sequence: CASSSAGIETQYF.

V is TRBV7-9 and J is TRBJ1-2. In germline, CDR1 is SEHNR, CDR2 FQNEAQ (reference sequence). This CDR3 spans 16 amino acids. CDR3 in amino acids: CASSSFVPPGLDGYTF.

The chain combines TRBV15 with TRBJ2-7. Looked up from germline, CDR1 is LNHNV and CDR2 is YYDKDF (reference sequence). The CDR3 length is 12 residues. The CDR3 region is CATSRDQYEQYF. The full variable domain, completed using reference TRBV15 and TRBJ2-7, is DAMVIQNPRYQVTQFGKPVTLSCSQTLNHNVMYWYQQKSSQAPKLLFHYYDKDFNNEADTPDNFQSRRPNTSFCFLDIRSPGLGDTAMYLCATSRDQYEQYFGPGTRLTVT.

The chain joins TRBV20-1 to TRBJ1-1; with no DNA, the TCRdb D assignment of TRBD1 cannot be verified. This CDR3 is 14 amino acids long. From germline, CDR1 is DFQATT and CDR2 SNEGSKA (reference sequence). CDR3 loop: CSATAGDSSTEAFF.

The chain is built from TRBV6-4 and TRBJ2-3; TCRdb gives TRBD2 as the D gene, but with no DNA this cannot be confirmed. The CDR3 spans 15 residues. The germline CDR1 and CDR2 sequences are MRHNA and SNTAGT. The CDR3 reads CASSSTSGLTDTQCF.

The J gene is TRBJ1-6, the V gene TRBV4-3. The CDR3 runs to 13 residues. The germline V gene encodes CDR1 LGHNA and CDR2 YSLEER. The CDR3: CASSQDLNSPLHF.

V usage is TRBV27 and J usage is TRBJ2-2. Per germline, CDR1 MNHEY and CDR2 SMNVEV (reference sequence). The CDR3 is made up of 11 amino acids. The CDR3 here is CASSLTGELFF.

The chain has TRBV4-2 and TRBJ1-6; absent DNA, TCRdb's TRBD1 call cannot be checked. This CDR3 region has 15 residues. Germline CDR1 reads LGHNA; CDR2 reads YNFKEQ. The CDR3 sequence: CASSLGEGGNSPLHF.

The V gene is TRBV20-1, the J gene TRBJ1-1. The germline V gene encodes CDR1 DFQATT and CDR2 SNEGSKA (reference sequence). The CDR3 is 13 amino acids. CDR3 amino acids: CSAERGWNTEAFF.

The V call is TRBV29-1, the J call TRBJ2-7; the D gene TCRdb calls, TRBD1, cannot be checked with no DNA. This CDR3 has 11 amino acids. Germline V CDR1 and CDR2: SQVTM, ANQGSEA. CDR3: CSGVEGYEQYF.

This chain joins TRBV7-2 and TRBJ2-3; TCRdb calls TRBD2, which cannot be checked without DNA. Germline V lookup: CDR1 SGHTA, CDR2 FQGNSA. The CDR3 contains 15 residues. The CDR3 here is CASSLELAGADTQYF.

The CDR3 sequence is CASSFSPGRSYGYTF. The rearrangement joins TRBV12-3 or TRBV12-4 to TRBJ1-2; TCRdb calls TRBD1, which cannot be checked without DNA. The CDR3 loop spans 15 amino acids.

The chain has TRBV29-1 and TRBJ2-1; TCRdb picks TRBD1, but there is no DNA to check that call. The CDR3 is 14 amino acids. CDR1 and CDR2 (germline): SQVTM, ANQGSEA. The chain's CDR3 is CSAREALVYNEQFF.

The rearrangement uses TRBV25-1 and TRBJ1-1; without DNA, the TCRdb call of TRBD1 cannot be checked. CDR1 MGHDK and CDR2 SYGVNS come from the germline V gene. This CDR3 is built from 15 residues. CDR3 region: CASSGPGTGHTEAFF.

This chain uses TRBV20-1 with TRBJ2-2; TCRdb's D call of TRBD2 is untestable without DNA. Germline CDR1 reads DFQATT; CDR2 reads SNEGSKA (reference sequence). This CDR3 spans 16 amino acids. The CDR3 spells CSAISGTSGSAGELFF.

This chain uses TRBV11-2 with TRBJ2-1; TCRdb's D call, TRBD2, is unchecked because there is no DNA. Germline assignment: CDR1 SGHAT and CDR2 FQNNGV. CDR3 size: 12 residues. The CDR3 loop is CASSLGEGEQFF.

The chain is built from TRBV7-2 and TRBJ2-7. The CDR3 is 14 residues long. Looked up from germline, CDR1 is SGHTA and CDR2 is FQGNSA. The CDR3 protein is CASSLHPFSYEQYF.

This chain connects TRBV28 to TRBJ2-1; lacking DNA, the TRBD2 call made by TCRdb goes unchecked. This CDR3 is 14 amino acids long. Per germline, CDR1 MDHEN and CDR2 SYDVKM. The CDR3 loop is CATIVREAYNEQFF. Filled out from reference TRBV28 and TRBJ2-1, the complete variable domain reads DVKVTQSSRYLVKRTGEKVFLECVQDMDHENMFWYRQDPGLGLRLIYFSYDVKMKEKGDIPEGYSVSREKKERFSLILESASTNQTSMYLCATIVREAYNEQFFGPGTRLTVL.

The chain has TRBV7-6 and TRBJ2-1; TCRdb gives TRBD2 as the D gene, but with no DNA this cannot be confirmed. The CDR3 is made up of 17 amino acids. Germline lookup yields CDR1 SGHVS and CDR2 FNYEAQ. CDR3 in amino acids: CASSLVRVSGGANEQFF.

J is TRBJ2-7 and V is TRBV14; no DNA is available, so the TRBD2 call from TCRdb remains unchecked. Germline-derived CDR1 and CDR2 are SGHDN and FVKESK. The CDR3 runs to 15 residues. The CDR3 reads CASSRDYLMAHEQYF.

This CDR3 reads CASRGTSAYNEQFF. V usage is TRBV12-3 or TRBV12-4 and J usage is TRBJ2-1; TCRdb's D gene call, TRBD2, goes unchecked for lack of DNA. The length of the CDR3 is 14 residues.

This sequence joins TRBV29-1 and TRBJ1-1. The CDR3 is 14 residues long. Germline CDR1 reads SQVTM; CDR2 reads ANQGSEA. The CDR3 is CSFRAGNANTEAFF.

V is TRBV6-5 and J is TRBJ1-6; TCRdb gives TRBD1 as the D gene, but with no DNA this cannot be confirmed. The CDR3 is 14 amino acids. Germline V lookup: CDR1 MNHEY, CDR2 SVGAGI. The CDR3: CASSSGTESSPLHF.

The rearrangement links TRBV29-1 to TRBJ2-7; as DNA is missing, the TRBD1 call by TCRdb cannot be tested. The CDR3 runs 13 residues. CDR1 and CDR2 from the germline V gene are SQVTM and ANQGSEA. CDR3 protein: CSVAEGGANEQYF.

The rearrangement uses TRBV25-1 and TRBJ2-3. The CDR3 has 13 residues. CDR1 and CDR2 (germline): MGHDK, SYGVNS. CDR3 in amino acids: CASREPLTDTQYF.

This CDR3 reads CASRTEAGLSGDTEAFF. This chain links TRBV5-1 with TRBJ1-1. Per the germline V gene, CDR1 is SGHRS and CDR2 is YFSETQ. The CDR3 length is 17 residues. The full variable domain, its missing parts supplied by reference TRBV5-1 and TRBJ1-1, is KAGVTQTPRYLIKTRGQQVTLSCSPISGHRSVSWYQQTPGQGLQFLFEYFSETQRNKGNFPGRFSGRQFSNSRSEMNVSTLELGDSALYLCASRTEAGLSGDTEAFFGQGTRLTVV.

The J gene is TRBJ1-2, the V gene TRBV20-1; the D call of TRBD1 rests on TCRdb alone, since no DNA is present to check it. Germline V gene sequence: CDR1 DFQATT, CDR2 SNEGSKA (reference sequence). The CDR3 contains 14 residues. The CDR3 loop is CSAPSTGVSSGYTF.

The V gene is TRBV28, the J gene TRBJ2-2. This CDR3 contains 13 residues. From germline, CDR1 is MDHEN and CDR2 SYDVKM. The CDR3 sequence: CASSFEATGELFF.

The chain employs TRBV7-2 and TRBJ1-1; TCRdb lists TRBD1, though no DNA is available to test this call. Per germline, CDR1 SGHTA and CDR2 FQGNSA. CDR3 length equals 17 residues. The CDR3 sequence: CASSFGTLTRGNTEAFF.

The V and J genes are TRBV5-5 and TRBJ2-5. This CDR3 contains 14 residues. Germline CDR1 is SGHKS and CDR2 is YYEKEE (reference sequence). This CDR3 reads CASSYRNPQETQYF.